What follows are 7 T cell receptor beta chains derived from one specimen sequenced in a study of cytomegalovirus exposure and HLA in healthy donors. Produced via immunoSEQ multiplex PCR; TCRdb's table is partial and in-frame only. The data hold approximately 150,000 clones, with roughly 80% observed a single time. The sequencing input was PBMCs. Source of these receptors: a man aged 30 to 45 in good health and CMV-seropositive.

This clone was seen repeatedly, ten times or more. V is TRBV6-4 and J is TRBJ2-3; 8 bases are shared with TRBD2. This CDR3 has 15 amino acids. Germline loops: CDR1 MRHNA, CDR2 SNTAGT. V lost 2 bases to trimming and J lost 0 bases; unmatched junction nucleotides: 1. In nucleotides, the CDR3 is TGTGCCAGCAGTGACGGACTAGCCAGCACAGATACGCAGTATTTT. It specifies CASSDGLASTDTQYF.

The gene calls are TRBV30 and TRBJ1-1; 7 nucleotides agree with TRBD1. The germline gives CDR1 GTSNPN, CDR2 SVGIG (reference sequence). The CDR3 length is 13 residues. V was pared by 1 base and J by 1 base, with 0 bases of the junction left unmatched. Here the CDR3 reads CAWSDRGNTEAFF. CDR3 nucleotide sequence: TGTGCCTGGAGTGACAGGGGGAACACTGAAGCTTTCTTT.

The J gene is TRBJ2-7, the V gene TRBV7-2, with TRBD2 identical over 8 bases. The CDR3 totals 18 residues. Germline assignment: CDR1 SGHTA and CDR2 FQGNSA. The junction had 12 bases not matched to a gene; V was cut back by 2 bases and J by 0 bases. The CDR3, as DNA: TGTGCCAGCAGCTTACTATTCGGGTACGGGGGGGGCTCCTACGAGCAGTACTTC. It specifies CASSLLFGYGGGSYEQYF.

V and J are TRBV4-1 and TRBJ1-1; D is perhaps TRBD1 (6 bases). The germline V and J ends were trimmed by 0 bases and 0 bases, with 14 bases remaining between them. The CDR3 has 17 residues. Germline CDR1 reads MGHRA; CDR2 reads YSYEKL. The CDR3, as DNA: TGCGCCAGCAGCCAAGAAAAGGGGGTTACCGTGAACACTGAAGCTTTCTTT. Translating gives CASSQEKGVTVNTEAFF.

This chain uses TRBV9 with TRBJ1-5; D is unclear. The CDR3 covers 15 residues. Looked up from germline, CDR1 is SGDLS and CDR2 is YYNGEE. V was cut by 4 bases and J by 4 bases, with 15 bases left in between. CDR3 amino acids: CASSPGVHENQPQHF. CDR3 DNA sequence: TGTGCCAGCAGCCCCGGGGTTCATGAGAATCAGCCCCAGCATTTT.

This clone came up a few times. The gene calls are TRBV7-9 and TRBJ2-1, with D possibly matching TRBD2 (6 bases). Germline V gene data show CDR1 as SEHNR and CDR2 as FQNEAQ (reference sequence). The CDR3 is made up of 14 amino acids. Trimming took 3 bases from V and 10 from J, leaving 16 bases between them. Written as DNA, the CDR3 is TGTGCCAGCAGCTTGGCTAGCGCCAGGATCGAGCAGTTCTTC. It encodes CASSLASARIEQFF.

V is TRBV4-3 and J is TRBJ2-2, with D possibly being TRBD1 (5 bases). The CDR3 sequence is 16 residues long. V lost 0 bases to trimming and J lost 3 bases, with 11 bases between them. Germline CDR1 is LGHNA and CDR2 is YSLEER. The CDR3: CASSQDGREYTGELFF. DNA for the CDR3: TGCGCCAGCAGCCAAGATGGCAGGGAATACACCGGGGAGCTGTTTTTT.